A selection of T cell receptor beta chains follows, all from one sample in a study of brain T cells in children with intractable seizures. The table came from immunoSEQ multiplex PCR; TCRdb's copy has only in-frame clones and leaves some out. Of about 76,000 clones in the sample, about 93% were seen once. The starting material was peripheral blood, obtained at surgery. These receptors were collected from a boy in the first two years of life with tuberous sclerosis and intractable seizures. The CDR3 runs from the conserved cysteine through the conserved F or W. The order of the fields is J gene, V gene, D gene, clone size, CDR3 protein, CDR3 DNA. A D gene is named only where the DNA matches it firmly. Only some rows state a clone size, as once, few, many or a class for expanded clones.

j_call: TRBJ2-3
v_call: TRBV11-3
d_call: .
clone_size: .
cdr3_aa: CASSGWIDTDTQYF
cdr3_nt: TGTGCCAGCAGCGGGTGGATCGACACAGATACGCAGTATTTT

j_call: TRBJ1-3
v_call: TRBV12-5
d_call: TRBD1
clone_size: once
cdr3_aa: CASGLVPPRTGNGNTIYF
cdr3_nt: TGTGCTAGTGGTTTGGTACCCCCGCGGACAGGGAATGGAAACACCATATATTTT

j_call: TRBJ2-7
v_call: TRBV15
d_call: TRBD1
clone_size: .
cdr3_aa: CATSRALTGSDEQYF
cdr3_nt: TGTGCCACCAGCAGAGCCCTGACAGGGTCCGACGAGCAGTACTTC

j_call: TRBJ2-3
v_call: TRBV11-3
d_call: .
clone_size: .
cdr3_aa: CASSWDPRTDTQYF
cdr3_nt: TGTGCCAGCAGCTGGGACCCCCGCACAGATACGCAGTATTTT

j_call: TRBJ2-2
v_call: TRBV24-1
d_call: .
clone_size: few
cdr3_aa: CATSDLSLVHTGELFF
cdr3_nt: TGTGCCACCAGTGATTTAAGTCTGGTCCACACCGGGGAGCTGTTTTTT

j_call: TRBJ1-4
v_call: TRBV6-6
d_call: .
clone_size: .
cdr3_aa: CASSYSGGLSEKLFF
cdr3_nt: TGTGCCAGCAGTTACTCGGGGGGCTTAAGTGAAAAACTGTTTTTT

j_call: TRBJ1-1
v_call: TRBV18
d_call: .
clone_size: .
cdr3_aa: CASSPSVNTEAFF
cdr3_nt: TGTGCCAGCTCACCGTCTGTGAACACTGAAGCTTTCTTT

j_call: TRBJ1-2
v_call: TRBV7-8
d_call: TRBD1
clone_size: .
cdr3_aa: CASSLDRGSDYGYTF
cdr3_nt: TGTGCCAGCAGCTTAGACAGGGGATCGGACTATGGCTACACCTTC

j_call: TRBJ2-2
v_call: TRBV19
d_call: .
clone_size: .
cdr3_aa: CASSILVAGELFF
cdr3_nt: TGTGCCAGTAGTATTCTAGTAGCCGGGGAGCTGTTTTTT

j_call: TRBJ2-5
v_call: TRBV12-3/TRBV12-4
d_call: .
clone_size: .
cdr3_aa: CASSSGTQETQYF
cdr3_nt: TGTGCCAGCAGCTCCGGGACGCAAGAGACCCAGTACTTC

j_call: TRBJ1-2
v_call: TRBV5-4
d_call: .
clone_size: .
cdr3_aa: CASSPRVLYDGYTF
cdr3_nt: TGTGCCAGCAGCCCAAGGGTTTTATACGACGGCTACACCTTC

j_call: TRBJ2-5
v_call: TRBV7-8
d_call: .
clone_size: .
cdr3_aa: CASSFLEETQYF
cdr3_nt: TGTGCCAGCAGCTTCCTGGAAGAGACCCAGTACTTC